The 32 T cell receptor beta chains listed next were all sequenced from one sample in a study of OX40 agonist ivuxolimab in advanced cancers. The library was prepared using the immunoSEQ multiplex PCR assay. The table comes from immuneACCESS by way of TCRdb, which keeps in-frame sequences with V and J called. Part of the clones is missing from these tables; in studies checked, under half for an unresolved V gene and the rest for unknown reasons. This sample holds under 100,000 clones; around 78% were observed only once. The biggest ten clones account for roughly 0.8% of the sample. Material: CD4+ or CD8+ T cells sorted from blood, obtained in a trial of the OX40 agonist ivuxolimab. The receptors originated from an adult with an advanced solid tumor such as melanoma, head and neck, liver or kidney cancer.

The chain carries TRBV7-2 and TRBJ1-2; 9 nucleotides match TRBD1. The CDR3 length is 14 residues. Germline V gene data show CDR1 as SGHTA and CDR2 as FQGNSA. Trimming removed 5 bases from V and 4 bases from J; junction bases left unmatched: 5. CDR3 DNA sequence: TGTGCCAGCAGCCCCCTGGACAGGGGCTATGGCTACACCTTC. It codes for CASSPLDRGYGYTF.

The V call is TRBV2, the J call TRBJ2-5, with 15 bases that match TRBD2. Germline V CDR1 and CDR2: SNHLY, FYNNEI. The CDR3 runs 15 residues. With 0 bases clipped from V and 10 bases from J, the junction kept 3 bases outside the gene matches. The CDR3 spells CASSEAGLAGGIQYF. In nucleotides, the CDR3 is TGTGCCAGCAGTGAAGCGGGACTAGCGGGGGGTATCCAGTACTTC.

The chain joins TRBV19 to TRBJ2-7, with TRBD1 matching 9 bases. The CDR3 runs to 15 residues. The V and J ends lost 4 bases and 7 bases, in that order; junction bases with no gene match: 11. Germline assignment: CDR1 LNHDA and CDR2 SQIVND (reference sequence). CDR3 residues: CASSTLQGAPHEQYF. The CDR3 DNA follows: TGTGCCAGTAGTACCCTACAGGGGGCCCCACATGAGCAGTACTTC.

This clone has just one count. The rearrangement uses TRBV7-8 and TRBJ1-2; 8 positions agree with TRBD1. The CDR3 contains 12 residues. Per the germline V gene, CDR1 is SGHVS and CDR2 is FQNEAQ. V shed 3 bases and J 8 bases; nucleotides not matched to a gene: 2. CDR3 coding DNA: TGTGCCAGCAGCTTTTACAGGGGGGGCTACACCTTC. Translation: CASSFYRGGYTF.

The chain combines TRBV7-9 with TRBJ1-6; 7 nucleotides agree with TRBD1. Germline loops: CDR1 SEHNR, CDR2 FQNEAQ (reference sequence). Trimming took 1 base from V and 1 from J; bases not matched to a gene: 4. The CDR3 loop spans 17 amino acids. As DNA, the CDR3 is TGTGCCAGCAGCTTAGGACAGGGTGAATCCTATAATTCACCCCTCCACTTT. It codes for CASSLGQGESYNSPLHF.

This rearrangement joins TRBV6-5 to TRBJ2-7; perhaps TRBD1 as D (5 bases). The CDR3 loop spans 13 amino acids. Germline values: CDR1 MNHEY, CDR2 SVGAGI. Trimming took off 8 bases at V and 2 bases at J, with 13 bases between the two ends. The CDR3 sequence is CASGDRQTYEQYF. As DNA, the CDR3 is TGTGCCAGCGGGGATCGACAGACCTACGAGCAGTACTTC.

The chain links TRBV30 to TRBJ2-3; perhaps TRBD2 as D (6 bases). Trimming left V 0 bases short and J 5 bases short, with 15 bases between. The CDR3 contains 15 residues. Per germline, CDR1 GTSNPN and CDR2 SVGIG (reference sequence). The CDR3 DNA reads as TGTGCCTGGAGTGTACAAGGAGGGTTGGGAGATACGCAGTATTTT. It yields the protein CAWSVQGGLGDTQYF.

The J gene is TRBJ1-2, the V gene TRBV2, with unresolved D. CDR1 and CDR2 (germline): SNHLY, FYNNEI. Trimming left V 10 bases short and J 3 bases short, with 21 bases between. The CDR3 is 15 amino acids. The CDR3 region has the DNA TGTGCCAAGCGGGCTACACCAACTGGGGACTATGGCTACACCTTC. This encodes CAKRATPTGDYGYTF. Drawing the rest from reference TRBV2 and TRBJ1-2, the complete variable domain is EPEVTQTPSHQVTQMGQEVILRCVPISNHLYFYWYRQILGQKVEFLVSFYNNEISEKSEIFDDQFSVERPDGSNFTLKIRSTKLEDSAMYFCAKRATPTGDYGYTFGSGTRLTVV.

J is TRBJ2-7 and V is TRBV7-8; the D gene is possibly TRBD1 (8 bases). CDR3 length equals 18 residues. V lost 5 bases and J 4 bases, leaving 27 bases between the germline ends. Per the germline V gene, CDR1 is SGHVS and CDR2 is FQNEAQ. The CDR3: CASSHDRGGRSSGYEQYF. The DNA for the CDR3 is TGTGCCAGCAGCCACGACAGGGGAGGGCGGTCTAGCGGTTACGAGCAGTACTTC. The whole variable domain, filled in from reference TRBV7-8 and TRBJ2-7, reads GAGVSQSPRYKVAKRGQDVALRCDPISGHVSLFWYQQALGQGPEFLTYFQNEAQLDKSGLPSDRFFAERPEGSVSTLKIQRTQQEDSAVYLCASSHDRGGRSSGYEQYFGPGTRLTVT.

The genes are TRBV2 and TRBJ2-2; perhaps TRBD1 as D (6 bases). The CDR3 loop spans 12 amino acids. Between the trimmed V and J ends, which lost 7 bases and 3 bases, there was a span of 6 bases. The germline CDR1 and CDR2 sequences are SNHLY and FYNNEI. The CDR3 nucleotides read TGTGCCAGCAACAGGGACACCGGGGAGCTGTTTTTT. Translating gives CASNRDTGELFF.

The chain recombines TRBV5-1 with TRBJ2-6; a possible D gene is TRBD1 (6 bases). CDR3 length: 17 residues. V lost 0 bases and J lost 0, with 10 bases in between. Germline CDR1 and CDR2: SGHRS and YFSETQ. In DNA form, the CDR3 reads TGCGCCAGCAGCTTGGGACAGGCGCACTCTGGGGCCAACGTCCTGACTTTC. This sequence encodes CASSLGQAHSGANVLTF.

This sequence joins TRBV11-2 and TRBJ1-3, with 7 bases that match TRBD1. Germline lookup yields CDR1 SGHAT and CDR2 FQNNGV. V lost 5 bases and J lost 4; bases outside the gene matches: 5. The CDR3 runs 14 residues. The CDR3 region has the DNA TGTGCCAGCAGCCCGACAGGGCGCGGAAACACCATATATTTT. Translating gives CASSPTGRGNTIYF.

This chain joins TRBV6-1 and TRBJ1-1; TRBD1 agrees at 8 bases. The CDR3 spans 14 residues. V shed 4 bases and J 1 base; nucleotides not matched to a gene: 2. Looked up from germline, CDR1 is MNHNS and CDR2 is SASEGT. CDR3 DNA sequence: TGTGCCAGCAGTGTCGGGACAGGGAACACTGAAGCTTTCTTT. Protein: CASSVGTGNTEAFF.

This clone has more than one count but fewer than ten. The chain employs TRBV10-3 and TRBJ1-5; D is perhaps TRBD1 (5 bases). CDR1 is ENHRY and CDR2 is SYGVKD in the germline V gene. CDR3 length: 14 residues. Deletions cut 4 bases from V and 7 bases from J, with 14 bases between. In DNA form, the CDR3 reads TGTGCCATCAGTGCTTTAGGGGTTGGGCAGCCCCAGCATTTT. Protein product: CAISALGVGQPQHF.

V usage is TRBV6-6 and J usage is TRBJ1-2; no clear D gene. Germline-derived CDR1 and CDR2 are MNHNY and SVGAGI (reference sequence). The CDR3 length is 10 residues. Trimming cost V 11 bases and J 2 bases, with 6 bases left between them. The CDR3 reads CAGGNYGYTF. The CDR3 bases are TGTGCCGGAGGAAACTATGGCTACACCTTC.

This clone was found a few times. This chain connects TRBV19 to TRBJ1-6; D call uncertain. CDR1 and CDR2 (germline): LNHDA, SQIVND (reference sequence). Between the trimmed V and J ends, which lost 7 bases and 6 bases, there was a span of 13 bases. The CDR3 loop spans 14 amino acids. CDR3 loop: CASMAGRTNSPLHF. CDR3 bases: TGTGCCAGTATGGCGGGGAGAACTAATTCACCCCTCCACTTT.

The rearrangement joins TRBV5-1 to TRBJ1-6, with TRBD1 matching 11 bases. The CDR3 length is 14 residues. Germline trimming cut 4 bases from V and 9 bases from J; bases unmatched to any gene: 3. Germline V gene lookup returns CDR1 SGHRS and CDR2 YFSETQ. The CDR3 nucleotides read TGCGCCAGCAGCCAAGGGACAGGGGGTTCACCCCTCCACTTT. Its protein is CASSQGTGGSPLHF.

This rearrangement joins TRBV6-1 to TRBJ1-5; the match to TRBD1 covers 7 bases. V lost 4 bases to trimming and J lost 1 base; unmatched junction nucleotides: 13. CDR1 and CDR2 from the germline V gene are MNHNS and SASEGT. This CDR3 region has 18 residues. The CDR3 loop reads CASSGGQVLGISNQPQHF. CDR3 DNA: TGTGCCAGCAGTGGCGGACAGGTTTTGGGCATCAGCAATCAGCCCCAGCATTTT.

V usage is TRBV25-1 and J usage is TRBJ1-2; 8 bases are a match to TRBD1. This CDR3 has 13 residues. Germline lookup yields CDR1 MGHDK and CDR2 SYGVNS. With V trimmed by 5 bases and J by 6 bases, 5 bases remained unmatched. The CDR3 spells CASSPRTGNGYTF. The CDR3 region has the DNA TGTGCCAGCAGTCCTCGGACAGGGAATGGCTACACCTTC.

This clone was counted many times. The chain couples TRBV11-2 to TRBJ2-7; 11 bases agree with TRBD2. CDR1 and CDR2 from the germline V gene are SGHAT and FQNNGV. The V and J ends lost 4 bases and 4 bases, in that order; junction bases with no gene match: 9. The CDR3 extends over 16 amino acids. The CDR3 region is CASSSLRRLAGYEQYF. DNA of the CDR3: TGTGCCAGCAGCTCCCTGAGGCGACTAGCGGGGTACGAGCAGTACTTC. Full variable domain (rest looked up from reference TRBV11-2 and TRBJ2-7): EAGVAQSPRYKIIEKRQSVAFWCNPISGHATLYWYQQILGQGPKLLIQFQNNGVVDDSQLPKDRFSAERLKGVDSTLKIQPAKLEDSAVYLCASSSLRRLAGYEQYFGPGTRLTVT.

The chain links TRBV4-3 to TRBJ2-3, with D possibly TRBD2 on 5 matching bases. This CDR3 spans 14 amino acids. CDR1 is LGHNA, CDR2 YSLEER, per germline. The V and J ends lost 4 bases and 7 bases respectively, with 15 bases between them. As DNA, the CDR3 is TGCGCCAGCAGCCCACCCGCGGGTAGAAATACGCAGTATTTT. It yields the protein CASSPPAGRNTQYF.

The chain recombines TRBV4-3 with TRBJ2-3; 10 positions agree with TRBD2. Germline V CDR1 and CDR2: LGHNA, YSLEER. This CDR3 contains 18 residues. Unmatched junction bases numbered 10, after V lost 0 bases and J lost 4 bases. The CDR3 DNA reads TGCGCCAGCAGCCAAGATTACTATAGCGGGGGGAGGGCAGATACGCAGTATTTT. It encodes CASSQDYYSGGRADTQYF.

The chain couples TRBV7-2 to TRBJ2-5; TRBD2 matches at 8 bases. Germline values: CDR1 SGHTA, CDR2 FQGNSA. V dropped 5 bases and J dropped 2; count of bases not matched to a gene: 7. The CDR3 runs 15 residues. CDR3 residues: CASSRQRELQETQYF. CDR3 nucleotides: TGTGCCAGCAGCCGTCAGCGGGAGCTACAAGAGACCCAGTACTTC.

The chain carries TRBV4-2 and TRBJ2-3; D gene ambiguous. Trimming removed 8 bases at V and 5 bases at J, with 14 bases between. The germline CDR1 and CDR2 sequences are LGHNA and YNFKEQ. CDR3 length: 13 amino acids. This chain's CDR3 is CASERTPGDTQYF. The CDR3, as DNA: TGTGCCAGCGAAAGGACGCCTGGAGATACGCAGTATTTT.

This chain joins TRBV4-3 and TRBJ2-5; a weak D match, TRBD2 (6 bases). Germline CDR1 is LGHNA and CDR2 is YSLEER. V lost 0 bases and J lost 5, with 13 bases in between. The length of the CDR3 is 15 residues. CDR3 loop: CASSQESRGMETQYF. The CDR3 region has the DNA TGCGCCAGCAGCCAAGAGTCCCGGGGGATGGAGACCCAGTACTTC.

V and J are TRBV10-1 and TRBJ1-2; a possible D gene is TRBD1 (5 bases). The CDR3 has 13 amino acids. Between the trimmed V and J ends, which lost 10 bases and 5 bases, there was a span of 17 bases. The germline V gene encodes CDR1 WNHNN and CDR2 SYGVQD (reference sequence). The DNA of the CDR3 is TGCGCCACCCTGGGGACGTCGAGGTATGGCTACACCTTC. Translated: CATLGTSRYGYTF.

The V call is TRBV30, the J call TRBJ1-3; 7 nucleotides agree with TRBD1. Germline lookup yields CDR1 GTSNPN and CDR2 SVGIG (reference sequence). CDR3 length: 16 residues. V lost 2 bases to trimming and J lost 3 bases; unmatched junction nucleotides: 10. The CDR3 spells CAWSTETGSYGNTIYF. CDR3 in DNA: TGTGCCTGGAGTACCGAGACAGGGTCCTATGGAAACACCATATATTTT.

V is TRBV4-1 and J is TRBJ2-7; 10 nucleotides line up with TRBD2. Germline values: CDR1 MGHRA, CDR2 YSYEKL. V shed 2 bases, J shed 4 bases, and the junction held 8 bases outside the gene matches. This CDR3 spans 16 amino acids. The CDR3 DNA reads TGCGCCAGCAGCCAACAACCCGGGACTAGCGTGTACGAGCAGTACTTC. Translation: CASSQQPGTSVYEQYF.

The chain combines TRBV29-1 with TRBJ2-3; tentative D call: TRBD1 (6 bases). Germline CDR1 and CDR2: SQVTM and ANQGSEA. The V gene lost 4 bases and the J gene lost 0 bases, with 11 bases spanning the gap. The CDR3 runs to 14 residues. The CDR3 loop reads CSVGGPSSTDTQYF. CDR3 bases: TGCAGCGTTGGGGGGCCATCAAGCACAGATACGCAGTATTTT.

The rearrangement uses TRBV29-1 and TRBJ1-2; D might be TRBD1 (6 bases). V was pared by 2 bases and J by 7 bases, with 14 bases between. CDR1 is SQVTM, CDR2 ANQGSEA, per germline. The CDR3 runs to 13 residues. CDR3 DNA sequence: TGCAGCGTTGAAATAGGAGGGGGAGGTGGCTACACCTTC. Protein: CSVEIGGGGGYTF.

This clone was picked up one time. The rearrangement links TRBV6-1 to TRBJ2-2, with 8 nucleotides matching TRBD2. The CDR3 contains 13 residues. With 6 bases clipped from V and 6 bases from J, the junction kept 3 bases outside the gene matches. Germline V gene data show CDR1 as MNHNS and CDR2 as SASEGT. Here the CDR3 DNA reads TGTGCCAGCAGGCCGGGACTAGCCGGGGAGCTGTTTTTT. Translation gives CASRPGLAGELFF.

CDR3 sequence: CASSQNGGQPSIQYF. CDR3 DNA sequence: TGCGCCAGCAGTCAAAACGGTGGGCAGCCCTCGATTCAGTACTTC. This chain uses TRBV23-1 with TRBJ2-7; D is undetermined. Being an ORF, TRBV23-1 has a function that is uncertain. Trimming removed 2 bases from V and 10 bases from J, with 21 bases in between. The CDR3 spans 15 residues.